A single sample is the source of the 31 T cell receptor beta chains below, sequenced in a study of CD8+ T cells in alopecia areata. Extracted from the samples, RNA was reverse transcribed into cDNA to serve as the sequencing template. This table comes from immunoSEQ multiplex PCR, and its TCRdb copy is limited to in-frame clones, with some not included. The table shows more than 95,000 clones, with approximately 42% occurring only once. The sequenced sample consisted of CD4+ T cells sorted from blood. All receptors come from a human donor with alopecia areata.

The chain joins TRBV5-4 to TRBJ2-1, with 9 bases fitting TRBD1. Trimming took 3 bases from V and 1 from J; bases not matched to a gene: 2. The germline CDR1 and CDR2 sequences are SGHNT and YYREEE (reference sequence). This CDR3 region has 15 residues. CDR3 sequence: CASSYGTGSYNEQFF. For the CDR3, the DNA is TGTGCCAGCAGCTATGGGACAGGGTCCTACAATGAGCAGTTCTTC.

The chain links TRBV29-1 to TRBJ2-5; no definite D call. The CDR3 loop spans 12 amino acids. V was pared by 4 bases and J by 5 bases, with 11 bases between. Germline V gene sequence: CDR1 SQVTM, CDR2 ANQGSEA. CDR3 in DNA: TGCAGCGTTGTTCGTAGGAAGGAGACCCAGTACTTC. It specifies CSVVRRKETQYF.

The chain joins TRBV27 to TRBJ1-1, with a possible D match to TRBD1 (6 bases). Trimming cost V 2 bases and J 0 bases, with 7 bases left between them. The V gene's germline CDR1 is MNHEY and CDR2 SMNVEV (reference sequence). This CDR3 has 14 residues. In nucleotides, the CDR3 is TGTGCCAGCAGTTTAACAGGGTTGAACACTGAAGCTTTCTTT. Translating it yields CASSLTGLNTEAFF.

The chain combines TRBV9 with TRBJ2-1, with 12 bases that match TRBD2. Trimming cost V 2 bases and J 6 bases; bases outside gene matches: 3. Germline CDR1 reads SGDLS; CDR2 reads YYNGEE. The CDR3 covers 15 residues. The CDR3 spells CASSVGLAGLNEQFF. CDR3 bases: TGTGCCAGCAGCGTCGGACTAGCGGGGCTCAATGAGCAGTTCTTC.

This clone appeared a few times. The CDR3 bases are TGTGCCAGCAGCTTTAGTTCGACAGGGGAGCTGTTTTTT. Translating it yields CASSFSSTGELFF. J is TRBJ2-2 and V is TRBV7-2; D is uncertain. CDR1 SGHTA and CDR2 FQGNSA come from the germline V gene. The CDR3 consists of 13 residues. Trimming left V 3 bases short and J 8 bases short, with 10 bases between.

This clone came up a few times. The chain combines TRBV5-1 with TRBJ2-3; 7 bases fit TRBD1. The length of the CDR3 is 16 residues. CDR1 is SGHRS and CDR2 is YFSETQ in the germline V gene. The J segment lost 6 bases and the V segment lost 2 bases, leaving 12 bases of the junction unmatched. This CDR3 reads CASSLRSQGFTDTQYF. CDR3 nucleotide sequence: TGCGCCAGCAGCTTACGGTCACAGGGGTTTACGGATACGCAGTATTTT.

This clone turned up a few times. V and J are TRBV9 and TRBJ1-3; no clear D gene. Germline CDR1 is SGDLS and CDR2 is YYNGEE. This CDR3 is built from 14 residues. V gave up 5 bases and J gave up 0 bases, with 9 bases separating them. Written as DNA, the CDR3 is TGTGCCAGCAGTGAGGTCAGCTCTGGAAACACCATATATTTT. Protein: CASSEVSSGNTIYF.

This clone was detected only a few times. The rearrangement uses TRBV18 and TRBJ2-7, with D hard to call. The CDR3 totals 14 residues. Germline CDR1 reads KGHSH; CDR2 reads LQKENI. The germline V and J ends were trimmed by 6 bases and 0 bases, with 12 bases remaining between them. CDR3 residues: CASSPQGSSYEQYF. The CDR3 DNA sequence: TGTGCCAGCTCCCCCCAAGGTAGCTCCTACGAGCAGTACTTC.

This sequence joins TRBV7-2 and TRBJ2-1, with 10 bases identical to TRBD2. There are 15 residues in the CDR3. J was trimmed by 5 bases and V by 2 bases; bases with no gene match: 3. Germline CDR1 and CDR2: SGHTA and FQGNSA. In DNA, the CDR3 is TGTGCCAGCAGCTTAAAACTAGCGGGGCACAATGAGCAGTTCTTC. It specifies CASSLKLAGHNEQFF.

This clone was seen more than once but under ten times. V is TRBV27 and J is TRBJ1-5; D remains unclear. Germline V gene sequence: CDR1 MNHEY, CDR2 SMNVEV (reference sequence). This CDR3 is 12 amino acids long. The V end lost 3 bases, the J end lost 6 bases, and 6 bases lay between the germline ends. The CDR3: CASSFLGQPQHF. The CDR3 nucleotides read TGTGCCAGCAGTTTTCTTGGTCAGCCCCAGCATTTT.

This clone came up a few times. The genes are TRBV29-1 and TRBJ1-1; D not certain. Trimming pared 4 bases from V and 4 bases from J, leaving 7 bases between. The CDR3 runs to 11 residues. Germline values: CDR1 SQVTM, CDR2 ANQGSEA. The CDR3 sequence is CSVAIRTEAFF. CDR3 bases: TGCAGCGTTGCAATTCGCACTGAAGCTTTCTTT.

In its sample, this clone was seen a few times. The J gene is TRBJ2-7, the V gene TRBV7-2; D uncertain. CDR3 size: 13 residues. The germline V gene has CDR1 SGHTA and CDR2 FQGNSA. The V and J ends lost 1 base and 2 bases respectively, with 6 bases between them. This CDR3 reads CASSLDSPYEQYF. In DNA form, the CDR3 reads TGTGCCAGCAGCTTAGACAGCCCCTACGAGCAGTACTTC.

This clone has only a few counts. This chain connects TRBV27 to TRBJ2-5, with 7 bases that match TRBD2. Germline CDR1 is MNHEY and CDR2 is SMNVEV (reference sequence). This CDR3 contains 14 residues. Trimming removed 3 bases from V and 5 bases from J; junction bases left unmatched: 6. The CDR3 nucleotides are TGTGCCAGCAGTTTTGGGACTACAGGCGAGACCCAGTACTTC. Its protein is CASSFGTTGETQYF.

V and J are TRBV30 and TRBJ2-1; 12 nucleotides match TRBD1. The ends lost 5 bases at V and 8 bases at J; junction bases unmatched: 10. The CDR3 has 15 residues. CDR1 and CDR2 (germline): GTSNPN, SVGIG (reference sequence). CDR3 nucleotide sequence: TGTGCCTGGTTAACCGGGACAGGGGGCTATCATGAGCAGTTCTTC. It yields the protein CAWLTGTGGYHEQFF.

There are a few counts of this clone. V gene TRBV5-1 combines with J gene TRBJ2-7; no firm D call. The CDR3 length is 14 residues. CDR1 is SGHRS and CDR2 is YFSETQ in the germline V gene. The V gene lost 0 bases and the J gene lost 0 bases, with 7 bases spanning the gap. The CDR3 loop reads CASSLVPDSYEQYF. CDR3 DNA sequence: TGCGCCAGCAGCTTGGTCCCCGACTCCTACGAGCAGTACTTC.

The chain employs TRBV5-1 and TRBJ2-5; the match to TRBD2 covers 10 bases. J lost 7 bases, V lost 4 bases, and 10 bases had no gene match. This CDR3 is 15 amino acids long. Germline-derived CDR1 and CDR2 are SGHRS and YFSETQ. For the CDR3, the DNA is TGCGCCAGCAGCGAAGAGACTAGCGGGCCTTTGACCCAGTACTTC. This translates into CASSEETSGPLTQYF. Using reference TRBV5-1 and TRBJ2-5 for the parts outside the CDR3, the full variable domain is KAGVTQTPRYLIKTRGQQVTLSCSPISGHRSVSWYQQTPGQGLQFLFEYFSETQRNKGNFPGRFSGRQFSNSRSEMNVSTLELGDSALYLCASSEETSGPLTQYFGPGTRLLVL.

This sequence joins TRBV7-2 and TRBJ2-1, with TRBD2 identical over 7 bases. Germline V gene sequence: CDR1 SGHTA, CDR2 FQGNSA. The CDR3 is made up of 15 amino acids. J was trimmed by 8 bases and V by 5 bases; bases with no gene match: 12. CDR3 protein: CASSRFGRELDEQFF. DNA of the CDR3: TGTGCCAGCAGCCGCTTCGGGCGGGAGCTCGATGAGCAGTTCTTC.

This clone was seen repeatedly, ten times or more. V usage is TRBV2 and J usage is TRBJ2-3, with TRBD2 matching 14 bases. Germline CDR1 reads SNHLY; CDR2 reads FYNNEI. With 11 bases clipped from V and 4 bases from J, the junction kept 8 bases outside the gene matches. The CDR3 covers 15 residues. In DNA, the CDR3 is TGTGCCGGAGGGACTAGCGGGAGCGTTTCAGATACGCAGTATTTT. Its translation is CAGGTSGSVSDTQYF.

This chain connects TRBV23-1 to TRBJ2-6; D is unclear. Being an ORF, TRBV23-1 has a function that is uncertain. Trimming removed 1 base at V and 0 bases at J, with 4 bases between. The CDR3 consists of 15 residues. CDR3 nucleotide sequence: TGCGCCAGCAGTCAATTTAGCTCTGGGGCCAACGTCCTGACTTTC. Encoded protein: CASSQFSSGANVLTF.

The chain has TRBV29-1 and TRBJ2-7; maybe TRBD1 (6 bases). The V gene lost 1 base and the J gene lost 1 base, with 14 bases spanning the gap. Per germline, CDR1 SQVTM and CDR2 ANQGSEA. CDR3 length: 15 amino acids. The CDR3 DNA is TGCAGCGTTGAAGTTATCCAGGGGAATTCCTACGAGCAGTACTTC. Translated, it gives CSVEVIQGNSYEQYF.

The rearrangement links TRBV29-1 to TRBJ2-7; D tentatively reads TRBD1 or TRBD2 (5 bases each). This CDR3 has 12 residues. CDR1 is SQVTM and CDR2 is ANQGSEA in the germline V gene. V gave up 5 bases and J gave up 9 bases, with 17 bases separating them. This CDR3 reads CSVNRDPSGQYF. In nucleotides, the CDR3 is TGCAGCGTTAACCGGGACCCATCTGGGCAGTACTTC.

This clone has a handful of counts. This sequence joins TRBV5-1 and TRBJ2-6; D is perhaps TRBD2 (5 bases). The CDR3 runs to 18 residues. V was cut by 0 bases and J by 0 bases, with 13 bases left in between. CDR1 SGHRS and CDR2 YFSETQ come from the germline V gene. CDR3 nucleotides: TGCGCCAGCAGCTTGGCATACGGGAAGCACTCTGGGGCCAACGTCCTGACTTTC. This gives the protein CASSLAYGKHSGANVLTF. Full variable domain (remainder filled in from reference TRBV5-1 and TRBJ2-6): KAGVTQTPRYLIKTRGQQVTLSCSPISGHRSVSWYQQTPGQGLQFLFEYFSETQRNKGNFPGRFSGRQFSNSRSEMNVSTLELGDSALYLCASSLAYGKHSGANVLTFGAGSRLTVL.

This sequence joins TRBV7-2 and TRBJ2-7, with D tentatively TRBD2 (7 bases). Germline V CDR1 and CDR2: SGHTA, FQGNSA. V was cut by 5 bases and J by 2 bases, with 16 bases left in between. The CDR3 is 15 residues long. The CDR3 here is CASSAVVGGAYEQYF. In nucleotides, the CDR3 is TGTGCCAGCAGCGCCGTGGTAGGGGGGGCCTACGAGCAGTACTTC.

The chain has TRBV7-6 and TRBJ2-1; 9 bases align to TRBD2. The CDR3 runs to 13 residues. J was trimmed by 14 bases and V by 2 bases; bases with no gene match: 7. CDR1 SGHVS and CDR2 FNYEAQ come from the germline V gene. This chain's CDR3 is CASSLSPSGEEFF. In DNA form, the CDR3 reads TGTGCCAGCAGCTTATCCCCTAGCGGGGAGGAGTTCTTC. The entire variable domain, with the rest obtained from reference TRBV7-6 and TRBJ2-1, is as follows: GAGVSQSPRYKVTKRGQDVALRCDPISGHVSLYWYRQALGQGPEFLTYFNYEAQQDKSGLPNDRFSAERPEGSISTLTIQRTEQRDSAMYRCASSLSPSGEEFFGPGTRLTVL.

This chain links TRBV5-1 with TRBJ2-5, with D uncertain. V was cut by 5 bases and J by 6 bases, with 17 bases left in between. This CDR3 spans 14 amino acids. Germline CDR1 and CDR2: SGHRS and YFSETQ. The CDR3, as DNA: TGCGCCAGCAGGGCCGAACTCGACACACAGACCCAGTACTTC. Protein: CASRAELDTQTQYF.

The chain couples TRBV4-1 to TRBJ1-2; D is unclear. This CDR3 comprises 16 residues. CDR1 is MGHRA, CDR2 YSYEKL, per germline. Trimming shortened V by 2 bases and J by 6 bases, and 19 bases separated the two germline ends. The CDR3 reads CASSQPRTGMRDGYTF. The CDR3 nucleotides are TGCGCCAGCAGCCAACCCAGGACCGGGATGAGGGATGGCTACACCTTC.

V gene TRBV30 combines with J gene TRBJ1-1; no clear D gene. Trimming took 2 bases from V and 6 from J, leaving 10 bases between them. The V gene's germline CDR1 is GTSNPN and CDR2 SVGIG (reference sequence). This CDR3 region has 12 residues. Written as DNA, the CDR3 is TGTGCCTGGAGTCGAGCTACGTCTGAAGCTTTCTTT. Amino acids: CAWSRATSEAFF.

The chain recombines TRBV28 with TRBJ2-7; 8 bases fit TRBD2. The CDR3 is 14 amino acids. Trimming removed 3 bases from V and 6 bases from J; junction bases left unmatched: 7. Germline assignment: CDR1 MDHEN and CDR2 SYDVKM. CDR3 bases: TGTGCCAGCAGTTTGGGCGGGAGGAGGGGCGAGCAGTACTTC. Translation: CASSLGGRRGEQYF.

This chain joins TRBV29-1 and TRBJ2-7; maybe TRBD2 (6 bases). The CDR3 consists of 11 residues. The V end lost 4 bases, the J end lost 6 bases, and 10 bases lay between the germline ends. Germline CDR1 reads SQVTM; CDR2 reads ANQGSEA. CDR3 loop: CSVAWGVEQYF. The CDR3 bases are TGCAGCGTTGCATGGGGGGTCGAGCAGTACTTC.

This clone was seen a single time. This chain joins TRBV7-3 and TRBJ2-3; D possibly corresponds to TRBD2 (5 bases). The CDR3 loop spans 15 amino acids. The V end lost 5 bases, the J end lost 1 base, and 13 bases lay between the germline ends. Per the germline V gene, CDR1 is SGHTA and CDR2 is FQGTGA. CDR3 coding DNA: TGTGCCAGCAGCCTCCGGACTTCTCGCACAGATACGCAGTATTTT. Translated, it gives CASSLRTSRTDTQYF. The variable domain in full, with the rest retrieved from reference TRBV7-3 and TRBJ2-3, is GAGVSQTPSNKVTEKGKYVELRCDPISGHTALYWYRQSLGQGPEFLIYFQGTGAADDSGLPNDRFFAVRPEGSVSTLKIQRTERGDSAVYLCASSLRTSRTDTQYFGPGTRLTVL.

The chain recombines TRBV6-5 with TRBJ1-1; a possible D gene is TRBD1 (6 bases). V was clipped by 6 bases and J by 3 bases, with 17 bases between them. Looked up from germline, CDR1 is MNHEY and CDR2 is SVGAGI. This CDR3 region has 15 residues. CDR3 coding DNA: TGTGCCAGCAGCAGGGGCGGGAATCGGGACACTGAAGCTTTCTTT. This codes for CASSRGGNRDTEAFF.